The next 27 T cell receptor beta chains were all read from a single sample in a study of graft-versus-host responses after intestinal transplantation. For these TCRs, the target antigens are not known. The method was immunoSEQ multiplex PCR; TCRdb's version includes in-frame clones alone and lacks a portion of them. The table lists about 84,000 clones, 91% of them singletons. The specimen comprised unstimulated CD4+ T cells sorted from spleen or lymph node cells, sampled before transplant. These receptors all stem from a human donor who was the organ donor for an intestinal transplant.

The genes are TRBV7-9 and TRBJ2-2; D call uncertain. CDR1 and CDR2 (germline): SEHNR, FQNEAQ (reference sequence). Trimming removed 5 bases at V and 6 bases at J, with 7 bases between. CDR3 length equals 12 residues. This CDR3 is CASSIIAGELFF. CDR3 DNA: TGTGCCAGCAGCATTATCGCCGGGGAGCTGTTTTTT.

The chain uses TRBV2 and TRBJ2-1, with unresolved D. This CDR3 has 11 residues. The V end lost 4 bases, the J end lost 8 bases, and 6 bases lay between the germline ends. From germline, CDR1 is SNHLY and CDR2 FYNNEI. The DNA for the CDR3 is TGTGCCAGCAGTGTTCTCGATGAGCAGTTCTTC. Translating it yields CASSVLDEQFF.

The chain links TRBV6-5 to TRBJ1-2; D remains unclear. Trimming took 8 bases from V and 4 from J, leaving 17 bases between them. CDR1 is MNHEY and CDR2 is SVGAGI in the germline V gene. The CDR3 extends over 14 amino acids. The CDR3 DNA reads TGTGCCAGCTTTGTTCGCGGCAGAATCTATGGCTACACCTTC. Amino acids: CASFVRGRIYGYTF.

The chain carries TRBV19 and TRBJ2-3, with no clear D. V was clipped by 2 bases and J by 0 bases, with 6 bases between them. This CDR3 region has 14 residues. Germline V CDR1 and CDR2: LNHDA, SQIVND (reference sequence). CDR3 sequence reads: CASSIYQSTDTQYF. The CDR3 nucleotides read TGTGCCAGTAGTATATATCAGAGCACAGATACGCAGTATTTT.

For this clone: The sample has other DNA sequences that encode this CDR3 too. For the CDR3, the DNA is TGCAGTGCCCCCCTTAACTATGGCTACACCTTC. This codes for CSAPLNYGYTF. The chain employs TRBV20-1 and TRBJ1-2; no firm D call. Germline V lookup: CDR1 DFQATT, CDR2 SNEGSKA (reference sequence). Trimming removed 6 bases at V and 1 base at J, with 6 bases between. This CDR3 comprises 11 residues.

This chain's CDR3 is CAWSRGSRDTQYF. CDR3 nucleotide sequence: TGTGCCTGGAGTAGAGGGAGTCGGGATACGCAGTATTTT. The chain has TRBV30 and TRBJ2-3, with D maybe TRBD2 (5 bases). The germline V and J ends were trimmed by 2 bases and 6 bases, with 12 bases remaining between them. CDR3 length equals 13 residues. The germline V gene encodes CDR1 GTSNPN and CDR2 SVGIG (reference sequence).

J is TRBJ1-2 and V is TRBV19; 9 bases map to TRBD1. The CDR3 runs to 13 residues. Germline loops: CDR1 LNHDA, CDR2 SQIVND (reference sequence). The trim removed 3 bases at V and 8 bases at J, leaving 4 bases unmatched. CDR3 sequence (DNA): TGTGCCAGTAGTATCGGGACAGGGTTGGGCTACACCTTC. It encodes CASSIGTGLGYTF.

This rearrangement joins TRBV18 to TRBJ2-2; no clear D. Trimming left V 3 bases short and J 2 bases short, with 4 bases between. CDR3 size: 13 residues. The V gene's germline CDR1 is KGHSH and CDR2 LQKENI. CDR3 region: CASSPLNTGELFF. The CDR3, as DNA: TGTGCCAGCTCACCCTTAAACACCGGGGAGCTGTTTTTT. Drawing the rest from reference TRBV18 and TRBJ2-2, the complete variable domain is NAGVMQNPRHLVRRRGQEARLRCSPMKGHSHVYWYRQLPEEGLKFMVYLQKENIIDESGMPKERFSAEFPKEGPSILRIQQVVRGDSAAYFCASSPLNTGELFFGEGSRLTVL.

This rearrangement joins TRBV21-1 to TRBJ2-1; the table's D call, TRBD1, was not checked against the DNA. TRBV21-1 is deemed a pseudogene. The CDR3 has 22 residues. The CDR3 sequence: CASTQRWTGREWDNSSYNEQFF. The CDR3 nucleotides are TGTGCCAGCACCCAGCGTTGGACAGGGAGGGAATGGGATAACAGCTCCTACAATGAGCAGTTCTTC.

The genes are TRBV5-1 and TRBJ2-2, with 8 positions matching TRBD1. Germline lookup yields CDR1 SGHRS and CDR2 YFSETQ. This CDR3 region has 18 residues. The V gene end was trimmed by 4 bases and the J gene end by 3 bases; junction bases not matched to a gene: 14. This chain's CDR3 is CASSHNRQGRSYTGELFF. DNA of the CDR3: TGCGCCAGCAGCCACAATAGACAGGGGAGGTCATACACCGGGGAGCTGTTTTTT.

The sample holds one count of this clone. The gene calls are TRBV28 and TRBJ2-7; D uncertain. CDR1 MDHEN and CDR2 SYDVKM come from the germline V gene. Trimming stripped 4 bases from V and 1 base from J, with 5 bases between. This CDR3 has 12 residues. For the CDR3, the DNA is TGTGCCAGCAGTTCACATTCCTACGAGCAGTACTTC. Its protein is CASSSHSYEQYF.

This chain uses TRBV30 with TRBJ2-1; 8 bases are a match to TRBD1. The CDR3 is made up of 14 amino acids. Germline CDR1 and CDR2: GTSNPN and SVGIG (reference sequence). With 4 bases clipped from V and 4 bases from J, the junction kept 6 bases outside the gene matches. This chain's CDR3 is CAWTGTGSYNEQFF. CDR3 sequence (DNA): TGTGCCTGGACCGGGACAGGCAGTTACAATGAGCAGTTCTTC.

The chain carries TRBV28 and TRBJ1-1, with D maybe TRBD1 (6 bases). The CDR3 covers 18 residues. The V and J ends lost 4 bases and 0 bases respectively, with 21 bases between them. Per the germline V gene, CDR1 is MDHEN and CDR2 is SYDVKM. This chain's CDR3 is CASSSIQGNQWMNTEAFF. The CDR3 DNA sequence: TGTGCCAGCAGTTCAATACAGGGAAATCAATGGATGAACACTGAAGCTTTCTTT. Full variable domain (missing parts from reference TRBV28 and TRBJ1-1): DVKVTQSSRYLVKRTGEKVFLECVQDMDHENMFWYRQDPGLGLRLIYFSYDVKMKEKGDIPEGYSVSREKKERFSLILESASTNQTSMYLCASSSIQGNQWMNTEAFFGQGTRLTVV.

This clone was counted once. The CDR3 loop is CTVLVNYGYTF. As DNA, the CDR3 is TGCACTGTGCTAGTAAACTATGGCTACACCTTC. The chain is built from TRBV20-1 and TRBJ1-2; D gene uncertain. Per germline, CDR1 DFQATT and CDR2 SNEGSKA (reference sequence). The CDR3 has 11 residues.

This chain connects TRBV18 to TRBJ1-5; 7 nucleotides agree with TRBD1. CDR1 KGHSH and CDR2 LQKENI come from the germline V gene. This CDR3 is built from 14 residues. The J segment lost 4 bases and the V segment lost 5 bases, leaving 5 bases of the junction unmatched. CDR3 DNA: TGTGCCAGCTCAGCCAACAGGGGAAATCAGCCCCAGCATTTT. Protein product: CASSANRGNQPQHF.

The chain carries TRBV5-6 and TRBJ2-7; D possibly corresponds to TRBD1 (6 bases). The CDR3 has 14 residues. V was cut by 4 bases and J by 2 bases, with 13 bases left in between. Germline V gene sequence: CDR1 SGHDT, CDR2 YYEEEE. The CDR3 protein is CASSRKDRTYEQYF. The CDR3 nucleotides read TGTGCCAGCAGCCGAAAGGACAGAACCTACGAGCAGTACTTC.

The V gene is TRBV6-5, the J gene TRBJ2-3; TRBD2 agrees at 12 bases. This CDR3 spans 14 amino acids. The ends lost 5 bases at V and 14 bases at J; junction bases unmatched: 11. CDR1 is MNHEY and CDR2 is SVGAGI in the germline V gene. The CDR3, as DNA: TGTGCCAGCAGTGAGGGGACTAGCGGGTCTCCTCTGTATTTT. It is translated as CASSEGTSGSPLYF.

V usage is TRBV6-5 and J usage is TRBJ1-5; 7 nucleotides align to TRBD1. J was trimmed by 7 bases and V by 6 bases; bases with no gene match: 12. This CDR3 spans 15 amino acids. Per germline, CDR1 MNHEY and CDR2 SVGAGI. The CDR3 region has the DNA TGTGCCAGCAGCCCCACGCGAGGGGGCGGGCAGCCCCAGCATTTT. As protein: CASSPTRGGGQPQHF.

This CDR3 reads CASSGGGTANYGYTF. The CDR3 bases are TGTGCCAGCAGCGGTGGGGGGACAGCTAACTATGGCTACACCTTC. The chain combines TRBV28 with TRBJ1-2; 7 nucleotides agree with TRBD1. Unmatched junction bases numbered 7, after V lost 6 bases and J lost 0 bases. The CDR3 sequence is 15 residues long. CDR1 and CDR2 (germline): MDHEN, SYDVKM.

The chain uses TRBV30 and TRBJ1-2; D may be TRBD1 (5 bases). Germline assignment: CDR1 GTSNPN and CDR2 SVGIG (reference sequence). This CDR3 has 12 amino acids. The V gene lost 4 bases and the J gene lost 2 bases, with 8 bases spanning the gap. The CDR3 sequence: CAWKDTNYGYTF. CDR3 DNA: TGTGCCTGGAAGGACACCAACTATGGCTACACCTTC.

The rearrangement joins TRBV27 to TRBJ2-2; 9 bases agree with TRBD2. The CDR3 spans 18 residues. V lost 3 bases and J lost 0; bases outside the gene matches: 8. Germline V gene sequence: CDR1 MNHEY, CDR2 SMNVEV (reference sequence). The CDR3 is CASSFVWRGGANTGELFF. CDR3 nucleotides: TGTGCCAGCAGTTTTGTTTGGCGGGGGGGCGCGAACACCGGGGAGCTGTTTTTT.

The genes are TRBV5-6 and TRBJ2-2; maybe TRBD2 (7 bases). The CDR3 sequence is 16 residues long. CDR1 is SGHDT, CDR2 YYEEEE, per germline. Trimming removed 0 bases from V and 7 bases from J, with 16 bases in between. The chain's CDR3 is CASSLVGGGSDGELFF. CDR3 DNA sequence: TGTGCCAGCAGCTTGGTAGGGGGGGGCAGCGACGGGGAGCTGTTTTTT.

In DNA, the CDR3 is TGTGCCAGCAGCCTCGGACTAGCTGCCAGCACAGATACGCAGTATTTT. This encodes CASSLGLAASTDTQYF. The genes are TRBV11-1 and TRBJ2-3, with TRBD2 identical over 8 bases. V lost 5 bases, J lost 0 bases, and 7 bases stayed unmatched. The CDR3 runs 16 residues. Germline V gene lookup returns CDR1 SGHAT and CDR2 FQDESV (reference sequence).

The V gene is TRBV9, the J gene TRBJ2-1, with D tentatively TRBD1 (8 bases). The CDR3 spans 17 residues. Germline CDR1 and CDR2: SGDLS and YYNGEE. The V and J ends lost 2 bases and 6 bases respectively, with 21 bases between them. The CDR3 sequence: CASSVTGGRASLNEQFF. CDR3 nucleotide sequence: TGTGCCAGCAGCGTTACAGGGGGGAGGGCCTCTCTCAATGAGCAGTTCTTC. Together with reference TRBV9 and TRBJ2-1, the CDR3 gives the full variable domain: DSGVTQTPKHLITATGQRVTLRCSPRSGDLSVYWYQQSLDQGLQFLIQYYNGEERAKGNILERFSAQQFPDLHSELNLSSLELGDSALYFCASSVTGGRASLNEQFFGPGTRLTVL.

The J gene is TRBJ2-2, the V gene TRBV7-6; D call uncertain. Trimming shortened V by 5 bases and J by 5 bases, and 6 bases separated the two germline ends. The CDR3 totals 12 residues. Germline V gene sequence: CDR1 SGHVS, CDR2 FNYEAQ. The CDR3 loop reads CASSLYTGELFF. The CDR3 DNA is TGTGCCAGCAGCCTTTATACCGGGGAGCTGTTTTTT.

This chain joins TRBV4-2 and TRBJ2-3, with 9 bases matching TRBD2. Trimming took 5 bases from V and 4 from J; bases not matched to a gene: 1. CDR1 is LGHNA, CDR2 YNFKEQ, per germline. The CDR3 contains 13 residues. For the CDR3, the DNA is TGTGCCAGCAGCTGGACTAGCGCAGATACGCAGTATTTT. As protein: CASSWTSADTQYF.

This chain uses TRBV5-1 with TRBJ1-1; D uncertain. Germline V CDR1 and CDR2: SGHRS, YFSETQ. Trimming left V 1 base short and J 0 bases short, with 16 bases between. CDR3 length: 17 amino acids. The DNA of the CDR3 is TGCGCCAGCAGCTTGATTTCTAGCCGAACCATGAACACTGAAGCTTTCTTT. It encodes CASSLISSRTMNTEAFF.